This TCR beta chain was sequenced in a study of yellow fever vaccine responses in identical twins (dated by TCRdb to the late 2010s). In terms of the full investigation: The study precisely tracked vaccine-responding T cell clones in identical twins. What the authors observed across the whole study: The T cell response to vaccination in identical twins was reported by the authors to appear partly convergent and partly personalized.

The CDR3 holds 17 amino acids from the cysteine to the phenylalanine. The read is trimmed to its CDR3 DNA, 51 bases read in frame from base 1. V is trimmed back by 5 bases and J by 0 bases, and the junction contains 5 bases that no gene match accounts for. Library preparation used RT-PCR. Sequenced using an Illumina HiSeq 2500. In-frame beta chains were kept once TCRdb had trimmed the public reads at Q25 with fastp and called clones with MiXCR. Every CDR3 protein is listed once, alongside the most common genes and DNA of its rows. This sample has around 3,500 distinct CDR3 sequences in its table, and approximately 81% of those were observed once. Around 3.4% of the sample goes to the ten largest clones. Worth noting for this clonotype: Which antigen it targets is not known. Base-call qualities are not available, and no considerably larger clone is one nucleotide away.

The specimen was T cells from blood (PBMCs), unsorted or a sorted subset (not recorded which), collected before or after yellow fever vaccination (not recorded which). The clonotype comes from a woman aged 18 to 35 who received the yellow fever vaccine. Donor details come from another sample of the same person, matched by shared clones. The rearrangement combines TRBV12-3 or TRBV12-4 with TRBJ2-4, with 12 bases in between that match TRBD2. The bases read TGTGCCAGCAGTCCAGGACTAGCGGGACTAGCCAAAAACATTCAGTACTTC. Its product reads: CASSPGLAGLAKNIQYF.